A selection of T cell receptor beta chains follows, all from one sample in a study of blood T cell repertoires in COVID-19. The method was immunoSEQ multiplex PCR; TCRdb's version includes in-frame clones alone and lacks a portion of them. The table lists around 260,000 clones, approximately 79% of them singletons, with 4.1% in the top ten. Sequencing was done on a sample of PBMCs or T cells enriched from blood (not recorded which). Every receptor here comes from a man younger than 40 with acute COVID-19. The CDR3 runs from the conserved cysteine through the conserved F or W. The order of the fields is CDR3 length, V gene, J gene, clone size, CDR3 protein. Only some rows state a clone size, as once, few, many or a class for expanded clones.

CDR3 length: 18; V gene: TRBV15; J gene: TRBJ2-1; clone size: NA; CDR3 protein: CATSRARPGTGNKNEQFF
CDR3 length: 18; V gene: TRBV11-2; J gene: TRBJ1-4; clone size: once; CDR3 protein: CASSKKLIPSNSNEKLFF
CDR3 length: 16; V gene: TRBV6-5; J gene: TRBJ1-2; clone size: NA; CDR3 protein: CASSYSGVTGDSGYTF
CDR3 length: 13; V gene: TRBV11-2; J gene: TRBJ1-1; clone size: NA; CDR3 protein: CASSLATDTEAFF
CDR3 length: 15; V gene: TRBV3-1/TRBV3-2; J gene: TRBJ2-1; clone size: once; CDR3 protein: CASSQALARNNEQFF
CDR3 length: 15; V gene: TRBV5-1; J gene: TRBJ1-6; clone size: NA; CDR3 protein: CASSLAGHSNSPLHF
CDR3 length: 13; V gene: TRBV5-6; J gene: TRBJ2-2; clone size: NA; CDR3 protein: CASSLPSTGELFF
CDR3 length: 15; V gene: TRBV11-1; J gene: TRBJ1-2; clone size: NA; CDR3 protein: CASSLQDSGNYGYTF
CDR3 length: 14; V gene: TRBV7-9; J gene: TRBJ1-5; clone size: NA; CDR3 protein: CASSSWTEGQPQHF
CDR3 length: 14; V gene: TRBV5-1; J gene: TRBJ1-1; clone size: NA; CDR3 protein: CASSVTGTHTEAFF
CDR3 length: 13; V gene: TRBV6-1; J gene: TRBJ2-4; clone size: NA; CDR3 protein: CASSEGQGNIQYF
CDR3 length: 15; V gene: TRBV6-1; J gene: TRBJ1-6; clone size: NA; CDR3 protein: CASSEGGQGSSPLHF
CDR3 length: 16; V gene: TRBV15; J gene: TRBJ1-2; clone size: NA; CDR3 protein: CATSRVGGQGLDGYTF
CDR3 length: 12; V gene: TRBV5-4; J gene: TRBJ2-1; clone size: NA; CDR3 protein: CASSFGRGEQFF
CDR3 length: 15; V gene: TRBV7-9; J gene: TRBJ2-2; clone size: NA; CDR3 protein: CASSPGGRDTGELFF
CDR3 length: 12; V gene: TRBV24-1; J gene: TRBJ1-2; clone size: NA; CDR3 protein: CATSVERYGYTF
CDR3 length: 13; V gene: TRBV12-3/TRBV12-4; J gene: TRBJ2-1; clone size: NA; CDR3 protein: CASSGQGSNEQFF
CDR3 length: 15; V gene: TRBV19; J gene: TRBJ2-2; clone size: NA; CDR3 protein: CASSIVSGRAGELFF
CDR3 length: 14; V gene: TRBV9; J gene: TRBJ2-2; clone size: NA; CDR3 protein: CASSPDLNTGELFF
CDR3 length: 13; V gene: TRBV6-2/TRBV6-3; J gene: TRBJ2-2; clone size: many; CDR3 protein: CASSQGEAGELFF
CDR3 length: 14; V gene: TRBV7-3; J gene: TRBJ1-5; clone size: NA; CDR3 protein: CASSSRGGDQPQHF
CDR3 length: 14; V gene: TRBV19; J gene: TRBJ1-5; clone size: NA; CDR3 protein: CASTPRGENQPQHF
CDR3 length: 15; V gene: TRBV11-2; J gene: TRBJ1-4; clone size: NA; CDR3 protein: CASSLGGETNEKLFF
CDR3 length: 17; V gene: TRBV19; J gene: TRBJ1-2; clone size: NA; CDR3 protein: CASSIATGAGQGYGYTF